This TCR beta chain came from a study of cytomegalovirus exposure and HLA in healthy donors. PCR employed 60 Vbeta and 13 Jbeta primers. Some clones are missing from TCRdb's copy, which holds only in-frame ones; the method was immunoSEQ multiplex PCR. The sample carries 150,000 to 200,000 clones, around 80% recorded once. In its sample, this clone was seen a few times. The V gene's germline CDR1 is ENHRY and CDR2 SYGVKD. Trimming removed 6 bases at V and 8 bases at J, with 14 bases between. This CDR3 contains 13 residues. This chain links TRBV10-3 with TRBJ2-1; D is uncertain. The origin of this receptor is a girl between 5 and 17 years old in good health and CMV-seropositive. The sequenced material came from PBMCs. CDR3 DNA sequence: TGTGCCATCAGGCTACCCCAGAGCGATGAGCAGTTCTTC. This translates into CAIRLPQSDEQFF.